The 16 T cell receptor beta chains presented below share a single source sample, sequenced in a study of blood T cell repertoires in COVID-19. Data came from immunoSEQ multiplex PCR; TCRdb stores just in-frame clones and leaves some out. Of approximately 230,000 clones listed, 75% to 90% are singletons. The sequencing input was PBMCs or T cells enriched from blood (not recorded which). These receptors all come from a woman in her twenties or thirties who had recovered from COVID-19.

The V and J genes are TRBV19 and TRBJ1-4, with D possibly matching TRBD1 (6 bases). Germline loops: CDR1 LNHDA, CDR2 SQIVND (reference sequence). The CDR3 contains 15 residues. The V and J ends lost 7 bases and 4 bases respectively, with 16 bases between them. This chain's CDR3 is CASKPAGARNEKLFF. The CDR3 nucleotides read TGTGCCAGTAAACCCGCAGGGGCCCGTAATGAAAAACTGTTTTTT.

The chain combines TRBV7-2 with TRBJ1-1, with D possibly TRBD1 on 6 matching bases. The CDR3 totals 14 residues. Germline V CDR1 and CDR2: SGHTA, FQGNSA. Deletions cut 5 bases from V and 0 bases from J, with 10 bases between. CDR3: CASSDQGMNTEAFF. For the CDR3, the DNA is TGTGCCAGCAGCGACCAGGGGATGAACACTGAAGCTTTCTTT.

This clone occurred a few times. V is TRBV12-3 or TRBV12-4 and J is TRBJ1-1; no reliable D call. CDR3 length equals 12 residues. The V end lost 3 bases, the J end lost 3 bases, and 5 bases lay between the germline ends. In DNA form, the CDR3 reads TGTGCCAGCAGTTTTATTTACACTGAAGCTTTCTTT. It specifies CASSFIYTEAFF.

V is TRBV7-3 and J is TRBJ2-1; D is possibly TRBD2 (6 bases). The CDR3 covers 15 residues. Germline assignment: CDR1 SGHTA and CDR2 FQGTGA. V was clipped by 2 bases and J by 4 bases, with 12 bases between them. Here the CDR3 reads CASSLGSSVYNEQFF. In DNA form, the CDR3 reads TGTGCCAGCAGCTTAGGTTCTAGCGTATACAATGAGCAGTTCTTC.

In DNA, the CDR3 is TGTGCCAGCAGTGAAAAATCCCGCGGGAGCACAGATACGCAGTATTTT. Its translation: CASSEKSRGSTDTQYF. The chain carries TRBV2 and TRBJ2-3, with a tentative D call TRBD2 (5 bases). This CDR3 is 16 amino acids long. V shed 2 bases and J shed 0 bases, with 12 bases lying between them. The germline CDR1 and CDR2 sequences are SNHLY and FYNNEI.

J is TRBJ1-3 and V is TRBV30, with D unresolved. V was trimmed by 0 bases and J by 2 bases, leaving 8 bases between them. The CDR3 consists of 14 residues. From germline, CDR1 is GTSNPN and CDR2 SVGIG (reference sequence). This chain's CDR3 is CAWSVSGTGNTIYF. The CDR3 nucleotides are TGTGCCTGGAGTGTATCCGGGACTGGAAACACCATATATTTT.

This rearrangement joins TRBV18 to TRBJ1-1, with TRBD1 matching 8 bases. From germline, CDR1 is KGHSH and CDR2 LQKENI. The CDR3 extends over 16 amino acids. The V segment lost 9 bases and the J segment 1 base; nucleotides outside the gene matches: 13. DNA for the CDR3: TGTGCCAGTCGAGTATCGGGACAGGCAAGGAACACTGAAGCTTTCTTT. It codes for CASRVSGQARNTEAFF.

The V call is TRBV7-9, the J call TRBJ1-1; unclear D gene. The V gene's germline CDR1 is SEHNR and CDR2 FQNEAQ (reference sequence). V was shortened by 7 bases and J by 11 bases, with 20 bases between the two germline ends. The CDR3 length is 13 residues. In nucleotides, the CDR3 is TGTGCCAGCACCCCTCCCACCGGTTTGCGGGCTTTCTTT. It is translated as CASTPPTGLRAFF.

The V gene is TRBV7-3, the J gene TRBJ2-6, with 7 bases identical to TRBD1. V shed 2 bases, J shed 2 bases, and the junction held 3 bases outside the gene matches. This CDR3 comprises 16 residues. Germline V gives CDR1 SGHTA, CDR2 FQGTGA. The CDR3 spells CASSLDRETGANVLTF. The DNA of the CDR3 is TGTGCCAGCAGCTTAGACAGGGAAACTGGGGCCAACGTCCTGACTTTC.

This sequence joins TRBV14 and TRBJ2-2, with TRBD1 identical over 9 bases. This CDR3 spans 15 amino acids. V shed 4 bases, J shed 7 bases, and the junction held 7 bases outside the gene matches. Germline V gene data show CDR1 as SGHDN and CDR2 as FVKESK. CDR3 in amino acids: CASSPLQGADGELFF. For the CDR3, the DNA is TGTGCCAGCAGCCCCCTACAGGGGGCGGACGGGGAGCTGTTTTTT.

The chain links TRBV28 to TRBJ1-2; D gene ambiguous. The CDR3 loop spans 12 amino acids. Germline CDR1 is MDHEN and CDR2 is SYDVKM. V was clipped by 2 bases and J by 4 bases, with 5 bases between them. Written as DNA, the CDR3 is TGTGCCAGCAGTTTACGCGTCTATGGCTACACCTTC. Translated, it gives CASSLRVYGYTF.

CDR3 nucleotides: TGTGCCAGCAGCTCTACCCCCCGGGACAGATTCTACGAGCAGTACTTC. Protein sequence: CASSSTPRDRFYEQYF. J is TRBJ2-7 and V is TRBV7-3, with 7 nucleotides matching TRBD1. The V gene's germline CDR1 is SGHTA and CDR2 FQGTGA. With V trimmed by 4 bases and J by 3 bases, 12 bases remained unmatched. This CDR3 has 16 amino acids.

Remarks on this clone: A junction boundary mismatches the germline segment, possibly from a read error. V and J are TRBV7-9 and TRBJ2-2; no firm D call. The CDR3 consists of 12 residues. CDR1 and CDR2 from the germline V gene are SEHNR and FQNEAQ (reference sequence). CDR3: CASSLNSGELFF. The CDR3 DNA follows: TGTGCCAGCAGCTTGAACAGCGGGGAGCTGTTTTTT.

CDR3 residues: CASRQTGVIQPQHF. The CDR3 DNA reads TGTGCCAGTCGACAGACAGGGGTGATTCAGCCCCAGCATTTT. The rearrangement uses TRBV19 and TRBJ1-5; 8 bases map to TRBD1. Per germline, CDR1 LNHDA and CDR2 SQIVND (reference sequence). The length of the CDR3 is 14 residues. The trim removed 8 bases at V and 6 bases at J, leaving 9 bases unmatched.

The chain employs TRBV5-1 and TRBJ2-5, with 8 bases lining up with TRBD2. The CDR3 has 16 residues. Losses at the gene ends were 3 bases for V and 1 base for J; bases not matched to a gene: 8. The germline CDR1 and CDR2 sequences are SGHRS and YFSETQ. The CDR3: CASSWGLAGLQETQYF. The DNA for the CDR3 is TGCGCCAGCAGCTGGGGGCTAGCGGGCCTCCAAGAGACCCAGTACTTC.

The rearrangement uses TRBV4-2 and TRBJ2-1; 8 bases are a match to TRBD1. The length of the CDR3 is 15 residues. Per the germline V gene, CDR1 is LGHNA and CDR2 is YNFKEQ. Trimming cost V 4 bases and J 7 bases; bases outside gene matches: 9. In DNA, the CDR3 is TGTGCCAGCAGCCGAGCGGCCCAGGGGGCGAATGAGCAGTTCTTC. It translates to CASSRAAQGANEQFF.